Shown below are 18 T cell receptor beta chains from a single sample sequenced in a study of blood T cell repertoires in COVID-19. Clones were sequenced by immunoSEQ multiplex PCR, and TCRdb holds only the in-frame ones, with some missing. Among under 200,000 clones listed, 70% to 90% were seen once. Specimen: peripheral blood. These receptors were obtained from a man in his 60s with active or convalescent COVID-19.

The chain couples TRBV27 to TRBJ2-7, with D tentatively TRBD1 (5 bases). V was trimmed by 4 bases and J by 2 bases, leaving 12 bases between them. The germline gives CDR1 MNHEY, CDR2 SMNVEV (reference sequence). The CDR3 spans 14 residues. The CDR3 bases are TGTGCCAGCAGTTCCTCCAGGGTCGCCTACGAGCAGTACTTC. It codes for CASSSSRVAYEQYF.

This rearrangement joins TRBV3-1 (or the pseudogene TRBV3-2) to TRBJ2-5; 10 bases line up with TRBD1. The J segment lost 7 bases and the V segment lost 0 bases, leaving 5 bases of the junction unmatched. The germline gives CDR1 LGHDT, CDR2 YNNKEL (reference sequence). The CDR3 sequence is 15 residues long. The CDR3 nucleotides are TGTGCCAGCAGCCAAGACCCGGGACAGGGGATGACCCAGTACTTC. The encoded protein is CASSQDPGQGMTQYF.

CDR3 sequence (DNA): TGTGCCAGCAGCTCCTGGACTAGCGGGGGTTCCTACAATGAGCAGTTCTTC. Amino acids: CASSSWTSGGSYNEQFF. This sequence joins TRBV7-9 and TRBJ2-1, with 13 positions matching TRBD2. The V segment lost 4 bases and the J segment 1 base; nucleotides outside the gene matches: 4. Per germline, CDR1 SEHNR and CDR2 FQNEAQ (reference sequence). CDR3 size: 17 residues.

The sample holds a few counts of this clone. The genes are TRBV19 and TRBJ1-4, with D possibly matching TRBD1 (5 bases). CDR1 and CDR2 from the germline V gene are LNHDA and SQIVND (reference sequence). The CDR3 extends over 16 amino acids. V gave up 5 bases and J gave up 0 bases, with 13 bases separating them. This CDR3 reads CASSSTRRATNEKLFF. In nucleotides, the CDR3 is TGTGCCAGTAGTTCAACTCGCAGGGCAACTAATGAAAAACTGTTTTTT.

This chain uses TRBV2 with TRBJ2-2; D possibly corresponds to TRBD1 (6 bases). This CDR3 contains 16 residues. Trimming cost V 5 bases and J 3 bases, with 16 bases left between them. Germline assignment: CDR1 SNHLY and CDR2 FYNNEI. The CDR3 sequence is CASSTPTGIDTGELFF. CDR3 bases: TGTGCCAGCAGTACCCCTACAGGGATTGACACCGGGGAGCTGTTTTTT.

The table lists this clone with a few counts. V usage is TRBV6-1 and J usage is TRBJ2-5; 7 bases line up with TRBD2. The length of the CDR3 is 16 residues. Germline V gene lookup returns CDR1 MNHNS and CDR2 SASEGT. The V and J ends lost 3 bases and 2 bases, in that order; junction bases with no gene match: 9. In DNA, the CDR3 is TGTGCCAGCAGTGAGGGGAGGGGTCGACCTCAAGAGACCCAGTACTTC. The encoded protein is CASSEGRGRPQETQYF.

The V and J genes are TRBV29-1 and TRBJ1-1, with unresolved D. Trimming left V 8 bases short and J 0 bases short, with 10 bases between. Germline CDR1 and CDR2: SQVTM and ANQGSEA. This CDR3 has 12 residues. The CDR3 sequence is CSYAGMNTEAFF. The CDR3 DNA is TGCAGCTACGCGGGCATGAACACTGAAGCTTTCTTT. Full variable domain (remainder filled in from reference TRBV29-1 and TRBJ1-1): SAVISQKPSRDICQRGTSLTIQCQVDSQVTMMFWYRQQPGQSLTLIATANQGSEATYESGFVIDKFPISRPNLTFSTLTVSNMSPEDSSIYLCSYAGMNTEAFFGQGTRLTVV.

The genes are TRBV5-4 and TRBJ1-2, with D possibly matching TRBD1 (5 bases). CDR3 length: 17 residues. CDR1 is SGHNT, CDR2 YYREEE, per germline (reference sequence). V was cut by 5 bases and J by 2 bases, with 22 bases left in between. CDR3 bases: TGTGCCAGCAGTCCCCGGGGGAGGGGCCAATCGAACTATGGCTACACCTTC. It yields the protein CASSPRGRGQSNYGYTF.

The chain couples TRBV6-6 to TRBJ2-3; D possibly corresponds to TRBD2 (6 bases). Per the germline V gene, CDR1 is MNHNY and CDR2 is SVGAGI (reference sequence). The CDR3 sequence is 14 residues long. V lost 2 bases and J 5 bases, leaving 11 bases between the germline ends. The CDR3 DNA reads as TGTGCCAGCAGTTACGTGGGGGGAATAGATACGCAGTATTTT. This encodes CASSYVGGIDTQYF.

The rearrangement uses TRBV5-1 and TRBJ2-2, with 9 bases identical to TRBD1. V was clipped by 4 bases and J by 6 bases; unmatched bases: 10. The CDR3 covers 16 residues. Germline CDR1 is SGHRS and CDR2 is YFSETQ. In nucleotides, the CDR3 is TGCGCCAGCAGCACGGGACAGGGAGTTCAAGCCGGGGAGCTGTTTTTT. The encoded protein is CASSTGQGVQAGELFF.

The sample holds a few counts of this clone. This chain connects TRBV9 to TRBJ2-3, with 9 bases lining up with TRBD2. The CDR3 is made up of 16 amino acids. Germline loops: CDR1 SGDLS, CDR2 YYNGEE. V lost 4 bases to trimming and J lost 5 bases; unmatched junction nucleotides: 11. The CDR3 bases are TGTGCCAGCAGCCCTCAACGGGGCGGGGGGGAAGATACGCAGTATTTT. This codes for CASSPQRGGGEDTQYF.

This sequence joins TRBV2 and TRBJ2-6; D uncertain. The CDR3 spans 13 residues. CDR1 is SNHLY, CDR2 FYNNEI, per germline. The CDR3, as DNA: TGTGCGCATAAACAATCTGGGGCCAACGTCCTGACTTTC. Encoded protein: CAHKQSGANVLTF.

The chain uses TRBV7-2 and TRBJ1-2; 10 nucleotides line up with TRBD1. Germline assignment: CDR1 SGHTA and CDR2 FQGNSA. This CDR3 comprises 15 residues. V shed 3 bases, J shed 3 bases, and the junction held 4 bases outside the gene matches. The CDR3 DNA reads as TGTGCCAGCAGCTTCCGACAGGGGGCATACTATGGCTACACCTTC. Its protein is CASSFRQGAYYGYTF.

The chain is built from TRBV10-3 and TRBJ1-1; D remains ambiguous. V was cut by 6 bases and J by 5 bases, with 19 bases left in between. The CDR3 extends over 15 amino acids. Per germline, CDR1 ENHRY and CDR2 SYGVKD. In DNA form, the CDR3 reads TGTGCCATCAGCGCCGACGCGGCGGGGAGGACTGAAGCTTTCTTT. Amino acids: CAISADAAGRTEAFF.

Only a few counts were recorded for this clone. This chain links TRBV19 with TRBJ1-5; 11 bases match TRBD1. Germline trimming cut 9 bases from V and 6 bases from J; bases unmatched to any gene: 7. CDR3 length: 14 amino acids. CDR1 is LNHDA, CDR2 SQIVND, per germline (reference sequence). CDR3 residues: CASGDRGLRQPQHF. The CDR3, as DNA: TGTGCCAGCGGGGACAGGGGGTTACGTCAGCCCCAGCATTTT. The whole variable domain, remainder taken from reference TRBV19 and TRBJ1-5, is DGGITQSPKYLFRKEGQNVTLSCEQNLNHDAMYWYRQDPGQGLRLIYYSQIVNDFQKGDIAEGYSVSREKKESFPLTVTSAQKNPTAFYLCASGDRGLRQPQHFGDGTRLSIL.

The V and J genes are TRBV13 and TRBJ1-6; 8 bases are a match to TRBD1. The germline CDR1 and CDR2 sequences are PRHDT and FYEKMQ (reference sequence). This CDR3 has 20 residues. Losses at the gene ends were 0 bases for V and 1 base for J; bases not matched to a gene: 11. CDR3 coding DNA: TGTGCCAGCAGCTTAGGGAGCAGGGGGCGAGTTAGATCCTATAATTCACCCCTCCACTTT. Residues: CASSLGSRGRVRSYNSPLHF.

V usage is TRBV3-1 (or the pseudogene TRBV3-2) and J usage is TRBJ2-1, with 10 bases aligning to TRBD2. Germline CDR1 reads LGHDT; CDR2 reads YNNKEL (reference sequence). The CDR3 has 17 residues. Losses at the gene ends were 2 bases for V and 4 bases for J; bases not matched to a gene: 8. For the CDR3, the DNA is TGTGCCAGCAGCCAACAAATGACTAGCGGGCCGTACAATGAGCAGTTCTTC. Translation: CASSQQMTSGPYNEQFF.

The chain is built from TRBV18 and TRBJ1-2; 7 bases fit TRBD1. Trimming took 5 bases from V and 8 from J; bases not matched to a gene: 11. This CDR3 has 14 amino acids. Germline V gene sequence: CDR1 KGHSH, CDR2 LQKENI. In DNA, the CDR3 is TGTGCCAGCTCAAGAGCCGGGAGCAGGGGGGGCTACACCTTC. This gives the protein CASSRAGSRGGYTF. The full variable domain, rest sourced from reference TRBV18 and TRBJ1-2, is NAGVMQNPRHLVRRRGQEARLRCSPMKGHSHVYWYRQLPEEGLKFMVYLQKENIIDESGMPKERFSAEFPKEGPSILRIQQVVRGDSAAYFCASSRAGSRGGYTFGSGTRLTVV.